These 29 T cell receptor beta chains originate from one sample sequenced in a study of beta chain features in type 1 diabetes. Investigators reverse transcribed all isolated RNA, so they sequenced expressed TCRB transcripts. Assay: immunoSEQ multiplex PCR; the TCRdb copy retains only in-frame clones and omits some. The profile shows approximately 160,000 clones, 63% of them singletons. Their antigens are not known. Broader study findings: Moderately but significantly shorter TCRB CDR3s were found in Type 1 diabetes patients in all four CD4+ subsets.

The sequenced material came from naive CD4+ T cells from blood. The source of these receptors is a man aged 25 to 45 with type 1 diabetes.

CDR3 sequence reads: CASSLLAVYGYTF. Here the CDR3 DNA reads TGTGCCAGCAGCTTATTGGCGGTCTATGGCTACACCTTC. The V and J genes are TRBV7-2 and TRBJ1-2; D unresolved. CDR1 is SGHTA, CDR2 FQGNSA, per germline. V lost 2 bases to trimming and J lost 4 bases, with 8 bases between them. The CDR3 totals 13 residues.

The table lists this clone with a few counts. The sample holds other DNA sequences that translate to the same CDR3. The chain combines TRBV7-9 with TRBJ2-3; 7 nucleotides line up with TRBD2. The V and J ends lost 6 bases and 0 bases, in that order; junction bases with no gene match: 3. The germline V gene has CDR1 SEHNR and CDR2 FQNEAQ (reference sequence). This CDR3 spans 14 amino acids. CDR3 in amino acids: CASSSSGSTDTQYF. CDR3 nucleotide sequence: TGTGCCAGCAGTTCTAGCGGAAGCACAGATACGCAGTATTTT.

V and J are TRBV18 and TRBJ2-7; D is uncertain. Germline CDR1 and CDR2: KGHSH and LQKENI. This CDR3 spans 13 amino acids. With 3 bases removed from V and 3 bases from J, the gap between germline ends came to 9 bases. CDR3 sequence (DNA): TGTGCCAGCTCACCCCCAGTCCACTACGAGCAGTACTTC. It is translated as CASSPPVHYEQYF.

With respect to this clone: Other nucleotide sequences in the sample specify the same CDR3. DNA for the CDR3: TGCAGCGTGGGGACAGGGTCGAACACCGGGGAGCTGTTTTTT. As protein: CSVGTGSNTGELFF. This chain joins TRBV29-1 and TRBJ2-2, with TRBD1 matching over 9 bases. Germline loops: CDR1 SQVTM, CDR2 ANQGSEA. This CDR3 spans 14 amino acids. Germline trimming cut 6 bases from V and 0 bases from J; bases unmatched to any gene: 2.

This clone came up a few times. This chain joins TRBV29-1 and TRBJ2-3; 8 bases match TRBD2. This CDR3 comprises 13 residues. The J segment lost 1 base and the V segment lost 7 bases, leaving 4 bases of the junction unmatched. CDR1 SQVTM and CDR2 ANQGSEA come from the germline V gene. The CDR3: CSAPGLGTDTQYF. The CDR3 DNA reads as TGCAGCGCCCCGGGACTAGGCACAGATACGCAGTATTTT.

The rearrangement uses TRBV20-1 and TRBJ2-1; D perhaps matches TRBD2 (5 bases). V shed 5 bases and J shed 7 bases, with 9 bases lying between them. This CDR3 region has 11 residues. Germline V gene lookup returns CDR1 DFQATT and CDR2 SNEGSKA (reference sequence). In DNA, the CDR3 is TGCAGTGCTTTGGACTTAAATGAGCAGTTCTTC. Translated, it gives CSALDLNEQFF.

About this clone itself: The same CDR3 can be traced to other DNA sequences in this sample. This sequence joins TRBV29-1 and TRBJ2-7, with D possibly being TRBD1 (5 bases). CDR1 is SQVTM and CDR2 is ANQGSEA in the germline V gene. CDR3 length: 11 residues. With 5 bases removed from V and 0 bases from J, the gap between germline ends came to 5 bases. CDR3 protein: CSVRGSYEQYF. CDR3 DNA: TGCAGCGTTAGGGGCTCCTACGAGCAGTACTTC.

The chain uses TRBV13 and TRBJ1-6, with unresolved D. Trimming shortened V by 3 bases and J by 10 bases, and 28 bases separated the two germline ends. CDR1 is PRHDT, CDR2 FYEKMQ, per germline (reference sequence). This CDR3 region has 19 residues. CDR3 protein: CASSLPTIGLEGLRSPLHF. In DNA, the CDR3 is TGTGCCAGCAGCTTGCCCACCATTGGTTTGGAGGGATTAAGGTCACCCCTCCACTTT.

CDR3 loop: CASSFLGTSIPNIQYF. CDR3 in DNA: TGTGCCAGCAGCTTCCTCGGGACTAGCATTCCAAACATTCAGTACTTC. The rearrangement links TRBV7-8 to TRBJ2-4, with 9 bases that match TRBD2. Trimming took 3 bases from V and 6 from J; bases not matched to a gene: 9. The CDR3 runs to 16 residues. Germline CDR1 reads SGHVS; CDR2 reads FQNEAQ.

A few counts support this clone. The chain joins TRBV6-5 to TRBJ2-5; D is unclear. Trimming shortened V by 0 bases and J by 4 bases, and 0 bases separated the two germline ends. The CDR3 length is 11 residues. Germline assignment: CDR1 MNHEY and CDR2 SVGAGI. For the CDR3, the DNA is TGTGCCAGCAGTTACTCAGAGACCCAGTACTTC. It specifies CASSYSETQYF.

This rearrangement joins TRBV6-5 to TRBJ1-6; the D is unclear. Germline values: CDR1 MNHEY, CDR2 SVGAGI. The germline V and J ends were trimmed by 3 bases and 10 bases, with 13 bases remaining between them. CDR3 length: 14 amino acids. The CDR3 coding sequence is TGTGCCAGCAGTTATCGGGGATCCGTGTCACCCCTCCACTTT. Residues: CASSYRGSVSPLHF.

The V and J genes are TRBV15 and TRBJ2-5, with TRBD1 matching 7 bases. J lost 0 bases, V lost 3 bases, and 7 bases had no gene match. CDR1 and CDR2 (germline): LNHNV, YYDKDF (reference sequence). The CDR3 covers 16 residues. This CDR3 reads CATSSNSQGNQETQYF. CDR3 DNA sequence: TGTGCCACCAGCAGTAATTCACAGGGGAACCAAGAGACCCAGTACTTC.

The genes are TRBV1 and TRBJ2-3; the table's D call, TRBD1, was not checked against the DNA. TRBV1 counts as a pseudogene. The CDR3 is 17 amino acids. The CDR3 sequence: CTSSFRGHRLARNTQYF. The CDR3 region has the DNA TGCACCAGCAGCTTTAGGGGGCACCGGCTCGCGAGGAATACGCAGTATTTT.

This clone was detected only once. The chain employs TRBV27 and TRBJ2-1, with D possibly TRBD1 on 6 matching bases. V was cut by 5 bases and J by 6 bases, with 17 bases left in between. This CDR3 has 15 amino acids. Germline assignment: CDR1 MNHEY and CDR2 SMNVEV (reference sequence). DNA of the CDR3: TGTGCCAGCAGTCCAACAGGGAGTCGGACCAATGAGCAGTTCTTC. This sequence encodes CASSPTGSRTNEQFF.

There are a few counts of this clone. Other DNA sequences of this sample code for an identical CDR3. The chain employs TRBV5-1 and TRBJ2-7, with 9 positions matching TRBD1. The junction had 10 bases not matched to a gene; V was cut back by 0 bases and J by 3 bases. The CDR3 loop spans 17 amino acids. The V gene's germline CDR1 is SGHRS and CDR2 YFSETQ. As DNA, the CDR3 is TGCGCCAGCAGCTTGGGGGGACAGGGTCAAAGTCGCTACGAGCAGTACTTC. Its protein is CASSLGGQGQSRYEQYF.

This chain links TRBV7-2 with TRBJ2-3; D gene uncertain. The V gene lost 5 bases and the J gene lost 1 base, with 7 bases spanning the gap. The CDR3 is made up of 13 amino acids. The germline CDR1 and CDR2 sequences are SGHTA and FQGNSA. DNA for the CDR3: TGTGCCAGCAGCCAGCCCGGCACAGATACGCAGTATTTT. Encoded protein: CASSQPGTDTQYF.

The rearrangement joins TRBV7-2 to TRBJ2-1; D is uncertain. Germline V gene data show CDR1 as SGHTA and CDR2 as FQGNSA. This CDR3 region has 14 residues. The V and J ends lost 4 bases and 4 bases respectively, with 11 bases between them. The CDR3 DNA follows: TGTGCCAGCAGCTCGCCGCCCTTGTACAATGAGCAGTTCTTC. This encodes CASSSPPLYNEQFF.

The genes are TRBV4-3 and TRBJ2-3; D is uncertain. V dropped 1 base and J dropped 0 bases, with 8 bases sitting between them. This CDR3 is 15 amino acids long. Germline loops: CDR1 LGHNA, CDR2 YSLEER. This CDR3 reads CASSQGLDSTDTQYF. The CDR3 DNA sequence: TGCGCCAGCAGCCAAGGATTGGACAGCACAGATACGCAGTATTTT.

The chain recombines TRBV10-3 with TRBJ2-1; 8 bases match TRBD2. Looked up from germline, CDR1 is ENHRY and CDR2 is SYGVKD. The CDR3 contains 13 residues. After removal of 0 bases from V and 16 bases from J, the junction contained 8 bases not matched to a gene. The CDR3 here is CAISESKAGALFF. CDR3 coding DNA: TGTGCCATCAGTGAGTCGAAAGCGGGGGCGCTTTTCTTC.

The chain recombines TRBV2 with TRBJ2-5, with TRBD2 matching 9 bases. The CDR3 consists of 13 residues. Looked up from germline, CDR1 is SNHLY and CDR2 is FYNNEI. The V segment lost 6 bases and the J segment 3 bases; nucleotides outside the gene matches: 2. CDR3 coding DNA: TGTGCCAGCAGCGGACTAGCGAAAGAGACCCAGTACTTC. This translates into CASSGLAKETQYF.

The chain recombines TRBV30 with TRBJ1-2; D remains unclear. Trimming pared 3 bases from V and 8 bases from J, leaving 16 bases between. The CDR3 runs 13 residues. Germline loops: CDR1 GTSNPN, CDR2 SVGIG (reference sequence). The CDR3 DNA reads TGTGCCTGGAGCCCCGTATTAGTCCGAGGCTACACCTTC. As protein: CAWSPVLVRGYTF.

The chain has TRBV9 and TRBJ2-2; 7 bases match TRBD1. After removal of 2 bases from V and 9 bases from J, the junction contained 13 bases not matched to a gene. The CDR3 covers 16 residues. Germline V gives CDR1 SGDLS, CDR2 YYNGEE. CDR3 bases: TGTGCCAGCAGCGTTTCCCTATCGAACAGGGGATGGGAGCTGTTTTTT. Residues: CASSVSLSNRGWELFF. Combining the CDR3 with reference TRBV9 and TRBJ2-2 gives the whole variable domain DSGVTQTPKHLITATGQRVTLRCSPRSGDLSVYWYQQSLDQGLQFLIQYYNGEERAKGNILERFSAQQFPDLHSELNLSSLELGDSALYFCASSVSLSNRGWELFFGEGSRLTVL.

In this sample, this clone turned up once. The rearrangement joins TRBV7-2 to TRBJ2-3; 7 bases line up with TRBD2. Germline V lookup: CDR1 SGHTA, CDR2 FQGNSA. The junction had 10 bases not matched to a gene; V was cut back by 1 base and J by 0 bases. This CDR3 spans 18 amino acids. For the CDR3, the DNA is TGTGCCAGCAGCTTAGTCTTGACGCTAGCGGCTAGCACAGATACGCAGTATTTT. The encoded protein is CASSLVLTLAASTDTQYF.

The V gene is TRBV29-1, the J gene TRBJ1-1; a weak D match, TRBD1 (6 bases). Germline CDR1 reads SQVTM; CDR2 reads ANQGSEA. Trimming shortened V by 4 bases and J by 5 bases, and 20 bases separated the two germline ends. CDR3 length: 15 residues. The CDR3 region has the DNA TGCAGCGTTGCCCCTCGCTGGGGGGCAGGTACTGAAGCTTTCTTT. It yields the protein CSVAPRWGAGTEAFF.

The chain employs TRBV6-5 and TRBJ1-4; 7 nucleotides agree with TRBD1. Trimming removed 2 bases from V and 5 bases from J; junction bases left unmatched: 5. CDR1 and CDR2 from the germline V gene are MNHEY and SVGAGI. This CDR3 spans 15 amino acids. Here the CDR3 reads CASSYTTGTNEKLFF. CDR3 sequence (DNA): TGTGCCAGCAGTTACACGACAGGGACAAATGAAAAACTGTTTTTT.

The chain joins TRBV15 to TRBJ2-4; D unclear. Trimming shortened V by 0 bases and J by 4 bases, and 4 bases separated the two germline ends. The length of the CDR3 is 13 residues. The germline V gene encodes CDR1 LNHNV and CDR2 YYDKDF (reference sequence). CDR3 protein: CATSREHKNIQYF. The CDR3 DNA reads TGTGCCACCAGCAGAGAACATAAAAACATTCAGTACTTC.

This clone was recorded a few times. This rearrangement joins TRBV14 to TRBJ1-6, with D possibly being TRBD1 (5 bases). V was clipped by 8 bases and J by 9 bases, with 14 bases between them. Germline V gives CDR1 SGHDN, CDR2 FVKESK. The CDR3 covers 13 residues. The CDR3: CASRDSRGSPLHF. CDR3 DNA: TGTGCCAGCCGTGACAGTAGGGGTTCACCCCTCCACTTT.

CDR3: CASSVAGAYTGELFF. CDR3 coding DNA: TGTGCCAGCAGCGTAGCCGGGGCTTACACCGGGGAGCTGTTTTTT. This chain uses TRBV9 with TRBJ2-2; TRBD1 or TRBD2 may be the D gene (5 bases each). Germline V gene sequence: CDR1 SGDLS, CDR2 YYNGEE. V was cut by 0 bases and J by 3 bases, with 9 bases left in between. The CDR3 loop spans 15 amino acids. The full variable domain, with the rest looked up from reference TRBV9 and TRBJ2-2, is DSGVTQTPKHLITATGQRVTLRCSPRSGDLSVYWYQQSLDQGLQFLIQYYNGEERAKGNILERFSAQQFPDLHSELNLSSLELGDSALYFCASSVAGAYTGELFFGEGSRLTVL.

This rearrangement joins TRBV25-1 to TRBJ2-5; possible D gene TRBD1, 6 bases. The V end was cut by 3 bases, the J end by 5 bases, with 13 bases between. The CDR3 consists of 14 residues. From germline, CDR1 is MGHDK and CDR2 SYGVNS. The CDR3 loop is CASSDVTGVETQYF. The DNA of the CDR3 is TGTGCCAGCAGTGATGTGACAGGTGTGGAGACCCAGTACTTC.